The 23 T cell receptor beta chains reported below all come from one sample, sequenced in a study of response to subunit inactivated influenza vaccine. TCRdb ran MiXCR on the RT-PCR reads and lists one entry per CDR3 protein. Among approximately 730,000 distinct CDR3 sequences listed, over 11% were seen once. The specimen comprised PBMCs from blood, sampled 14 to 15 days before vaccination. Receptor source: a man over 45 who received an inactivated influenza vaccine.

This clonotype showed up many times. The chain couples TRBV5-1 to TRBJ2-7; tentatively, D is TRBD1 (6 bases). Germline-derived CDR1 and CDR2 are SGHRS and YFSETQ. This CDR3 contains 14 residues. The V end lost 0 bases, the J end lost 2 bases, and 9 bases lay between the germline ends. CDR3 loop: CASSLGSGAYEQYF. CDR3 DNA sequence: TGCGCCAGCAGCTTGGGGTCAGGGGCCTACGAGCAGTACTTC.

The V call is TRBV7-8, the J call TRBJ2-7, with D hard to call. Germline-derived CDR1 and CDR2 are SGHVS and FQNEAQ. CDR3 length equals 15 residues. The V gene lost 3 bases and the J gene lost 3 bases, with 15 bases spanning the gap. This CDR3 is CASSFSSTASYEQYF. CDR3 nucleotides: TGTGCCAGCAGCTTTTCTTCCACGGCGAGCTACGAGCAGTACTTC.

This clonotype was observed a few times. This rearrangement joins TRBV30 to TRBJ1-5; D is unclear. The CDR3 is 13 amino acids. Between the trimmed V and J ends, which lost 0 bases and 9 bases, there was a span of 12 bases. Germline-derived CDR1 and CDR2 are GTSNPN and SVGIG (reference sequence). CDR3 sequence: CAWSVKGVPPQHF. The CDR3 DNA is TGTGCCTGGAGTGTGAAGGGAGTCCCGCCCCAGCATTTT.

Only a few counts were recorded for this clonotype. The V and J genes are TRBV4-1 and TRBJ1-4; 12 bases are shared with TRBD1. CDR1 and CDR2 (germline): MGHRA, YSYEKL. The CDR3 sequence is 18 residues long. V trimming: 4 bases; J trimming: 4 bases; junction bases outside the gene matches: 10. The DNA of the CDR3 is TGCGCCAGCAGCCGGAGGGACAGGGGGCGCACTGATAATGAAAAACTGTTTTTT. It yields the protein CASSRRDRGRTDNEKLFF.

This clonotype has a handful of counts. The rearrangement links TRBV12-3 or TRBV12-4 to TRBJ2-1; D is possibly TRBD1 or TRBD2 (5 bases each). Trimming pared 3 bases from V and 5 bases from J, leaving 17 bases between. The CDR3 is 16 residues long. CDR3 amino acids: CASSFLSPGSNNEQFF. CDR3 in DNA: TGTGCCAGCAGTTTTCTGTCGCCAGGGAGCAACAATGAGCAGTTCTTC.

This chain connects TRBV5-6 to TRBJ2-7; D unclear. This CDR3 is built from 12 residues. Germline V gene data show CDR1 as SGHDT and CDR2 as YYEEEE. V was pared by 4 bases and J by 4 bases, with 9 bases between. CDR3: CASSAQWYEQYF. The DNA of the CDR3 is TGTGCCAGCAGCGCTCAATGGTACGAGCAGTACTTC.

The chain has TRBV7-2 and TRBJ2-7, with 9 bases matching TRBD2. Germline values: CDR1 SGHTA, CDR2 FQGNSA. The CDR3 is made up of 15 amino acids. The trim removed 0 bases at V and 5 bases at J, leaving 5 bases unmatched. In DNA form, the CDR3 reads TGTGCCAGCAGCTTAGCTAGCGGGAGCAGGGACGAGCAGTACTTC. Residues: CASSLASGSRDEQYF.

The rearrangement links TRBV5-1 to TRBJ2-5; D is possibly TRBD1 (6 bases). The V end lost 5 bases, the J end lost 1 base, and 15 bases lay between the germline ends. This CDR3 has 15 residues. Germline V gene data show CDR1 as SGHRS and CDR2 as YFSETQ. For the CDR3, the DNA is TGCGCCAGCAGTTCCCGACAGGAACTCCAAGAGACCCAGTACTTC. Its protein product is CASSSRQELQETQYF.

This clonotype came up a few times. The CDR3 region is CASSQVDSNFNEQFF. CDR3 nucleotides: TGCGCCAGCAGCCAAGTGGACAGTAACTTCAATGAGCAGTTCTTC. The chain recombines TRBV4-1 with TRBJ2-1, with D perhaps matching TRBD1 (6 bases). The CDR3 is 15 residues long. CDR1 and CDR2 from the germline V gene are MGHRA and YSYEKL. V gave up 1 base and J gave up 6 bases, with 13 bases separating them.

V is TRBV11-2 and J is TRBJ1-1; maybe TRBD1 (6 bases). The V and J ends lost 0 bases and 0 bases respectively, with 11 bases between them. Germline lookup yields CDR1 SGHAT and CDR2 FQNNGV. The CDR3 has 16 amino acids. The CDR3 DNA reads as TGTGCCAGCAGCTTAGACAGGGGTGGGATGAACACTGAAGCTTTCTTT. Translating it yields CASSLDRGGMNTEAFF.

This clonotype was observed a few times. The rearrangement uses TRBV20-1 and TRBJ2-7, with TRBD2 matching 13 bases. From germline, CDR1 is DFQATT and CDR2 SNEGSKA (reference sequence). With V trimmed by 6 bases and J by 11 bases, 10 bases remained unmatched. The CDR3 consists of 13 residues. DNA for the CDR3: TGCAGTGCGGGGGGACTAGCGGGAACCGTGGAGTACTTC. Amino acids: CSAGGLAGTVEYF.

The rearrangement joins TRBV6-1 to TRBJ2-2, with 11 bases identical to TRBD2. Germline V CDR1 and CDR2: MNHNS, SASEGT. The length of the CDR3 is 18 residues. J was trimmed by 5 bases and V by 5 bases; bases with no gene match: 13. CDR3: CASSTLLLAGGTTGELFF. In DNA, the CDR3 is TGTGCCAGCAGTACCCTCCTCCTAGCGGGGGGAACGACCGGGGAGCTGTTTTTT.

The CDR3 is CASSYGSSGGADTQYF. CDR3 sequence (DNA): TGTGCCAGCAGTTACGGGAGTAGCGGGGGGGCCGATACGCAGTATTTT. The rearrangement uses TRBV6-5 and TRBJ2-3, with TRBD2 matching over 11 bases. Germline trimming cut 2 bases from V and 6 bases from J; bases unmatched to any gene: 7. Germline values: CDR1 MNHEY, CDR2 SVGAGI. This CDR3 region has 16 residues.

This clonotype has just a few counts. The chain is built from TRBV3-1 and TRBJ2-5, with 8 bases lining up with TRBD2. V lost 5 bases and J lost 5; bases outside the gene matches: 4. In germline, CDR1 is LGHDT, CDR2 YNNKEL (reference sequence). There are 13 residues in the CDR3. The CDR3: CASSNRGGETQYF. The CDR3 DNA follows: TGTGCCAGCAGCAACCGGGGGGGGGAGACCCAGTACTTC.

This clonotype was picked up a small number of times. The V gene is TRBV28, the J gene TRBJ1-5, with D hard to call. V lost 5 bases and J lost 7, with 15 bases in between. Germline V gives CDR1 MDHEN, CDR2 SYDVKM. The CDR3 sequence is 14 residues long. DNA for the CDR3: TGTGCCAGCAGTCTAACGTCCGGAGGGCAGCCCCAGCATTTT. Amino acids: CASSLTSGGQPQHF.

This clonotype was counted only a few times. The chain couples TRBV10-3 to TRBJ2-3, with D unclear. CDR3 length: 13 amino acids. Germline V gene sequence: CDR1 ENHRY, CDR2 SYGVKD. V was cut by 8 bases and J by 5 bases, with 14 bases left in between. Here the CDR3 DNA reads TGTGCCATCCGACTCGGATCGGGAGATACGCAGTATTTT. This sequence encodes CAIRLGSGDTQYF.

This sequence joins TRBV18 and TRBJ2-7, with 7 bases that match TRBD1. CDR3 length: 14 residues. From germline, CDR1 is KGHSH and CDR2 LQKENI. J lost 7 bases, V lost 4 bases, and 10 bases had no gene match. The CDR3, as DNA: TGTGCCAGCTCACTTAGAGGGGGCAGGGATGAGCAGTACTTC. Amino acid sequence: CASSLRGGRDEQYF.

The chain links TRBV7-2 to TRBJ2-7, with 7 nucleotides matching TRBD1. Trimming removed 4 bases from V and 2 bases from J; junction bases left unmatched: 8. CDR1 and CDR2 (germline): SGHTA, FQGNSA. The CDR3 consists of 15 residues. CDR3 nucleotides: TGTGCCAGCAGCTGGGCAGGGACAGAAGCCTACGAGCAGTACTTC. This gives the protein CASSWAGTEAYEQYF. Full variable domain (remainder filled in from reference TRBV7-2 and TRBJ2-7): GAGVSQSPSNKVTEKGKDVELRCDPISGHTALYWYRQSLGQGLEFLIYFQGNSAPDKSGLPSDRFSAERTGGSVSTLTIQRTQQEDSAVYLCASSWAGTEAYEQYFGPGTRLTVT.

This clonotype was detected a few times. This chain uses TRBV19 with TRBJ2-3; TRBD1 matches 11 bases. After removal of 3 bases from V and 5 bases from J, the junction contained 7 bases not matched to a gene. The CDR3 totals 16 residues. CDR1 LNHDA and CDR2 SQIVND come from the germline V gene (reference sequence). CDR3 nucleotides: TGTGCCAGTAGTATTCCTGGACAGGGGGCGGGAGATACGCAGTATTTT. It is translated as CASSIPGQGAGDTQYF.

This clonotype was picked up a small number of times. The V call is TRBV7-6, the J call TRBJ2-1, with 11 bases lining up with TRBD2. Germline V gene lookup returns CDR1 SGHVS and CDR2 FNYEAQ. The CDR3 length is 18 residues. J gave up 5 bases and V 0 bases, and 9 bases lay outside the gene matches. CDR3 DNA sequence: TGTGCCAGCAGCTTAGCTCCGACTAGCGGGATCGGCGACAATGAGCAGTTCTTC. Translating it yields CASSLAPTSGIGDNEQFF.

This clonotype was seen many times. Written as DNA, the CDR3 is TGTGCCAGCAGCTCCCTACTAGCGGGAGGGCAAGAGACCCAGTACTTC. Translating it yields CASSSLLAGGQETQYF. The chain is built from TRBV28 and TRBJ2-5; 13 nucleotides agree with TRBD2. Germline V CDR1 and CDR2: MDHEN, SYDVKM. The CDR3 length is 16 residues. V lost 6 bases and J lost 2; bases outside the gene matches: 6.

The DNA of the CDR3 is TGTGCCAGCAGCCAAGATGACGGAGGGGGCACGAGCAATCAGCCCCAGCATTTT. Translating it yields CASSQDDGGGTSNQPQHF. The chain employs TRBV3-1 and TRBJ1-5; 7 bases are shared with TRBD1. With V trimmed by 0 bases and J by 1 base, 9 bases remained unmatched. This CDR3 is built from 18 residues. The V gene's germline CDR1 is LGHDT and CDR2 YNNKEL (reference sequence).

This chain connects TRBV2 to TRBJ2-1; 16 bases are a match to TRBD2. Trimming cost V 11 bases and J 1 base; bases outside gene matches: 14. This CDR3 is built from 19 residues. CDR1 is SNHLY and CDR2 is FYNNEI in the germline V gene. The CDR3 coding sequence is TGTGCCTGCTGTTCAGGGACTAGCGGGAGGGCCAGGTCCTACAATGAGCAGTTCTTC. Protein: CACCSGTSGRARSYNEQFF.